Shown below are 32 T cell receptor beta chains from a single sample sequenced in a study of CD8+ T cells in alopecia areata. TCR sequencing used cDNA made by reverse transcription of extracted RNA. Clones were read by immunoSEQ multiplex PCR, and TCRdb kept only the in-frame ones, dropping some. The table includes roughly 100,000 clones, roughly 53% detected once. Sequenced material: CD4+ T cells sorted from blood. Receptors were obtained from a human donor in good health.

The V gene is TRBV30, the J gene TRBJ2-1; 13 nucleotides align to TRBD2. This CDR3 is 16 amino acids long. The germline V gene encodes CDR1 GTSNPN and CDR2 SVGIG (reference sequence). V lost 5 bases and J lost 5; bases outside the gene matches: 9. The CDR3 DNA sequence: TGTGCCTGGGGACCCGCGGGACTAGCGGGGAACAATGAGCAGTTCTTC. Translation gives CAWGPAGLAGNNEQFF.

The gene calls are TRBV30 and TRBJ1-3, with a possible D match to TRBD1 (6 bases). In germline, CDR1 is GTSNPN, CDR2 SVGIG (reference sequence). V lost 1 base and J 4 bases, leaving 8 bases between the germline ends. The CDR3 has 13 residues. CDR3 DNA: TGTGCCTGGAGTGCGGGGGCAGGAAACACCATATATTTT. This sequence encodes CAWSAGAGNTIYF.

The rearrangement links TRBV30 to TRBJ2-1; D not certain. The CDR3 extends over 15 amino acids. Trimming pared 0 bases from V and 7 bases from J, leaving 16 bases between. CDR1 is GTSNPN and CDR2 is SVGIG in the germline V gene (reference sequence). In nucleotides, the CDR3 is TGTGCCTGGAGTGTACGAGTCCCGCCATGGAATGAGCAGTTCTTC. Its protein product is CAWSVRVPPWNEQFF.

In DNA, the CDR3 is TGCAGCGTTGCAGGGGTGTTGTCCTACGAGCAGTACTTC. Its translation: CSVAGVLSYEQYF. The chain employs TRBV29-1 and TRBJ2-7; TRBD1 is a possible D gene (6 bases). The CDR3 extends over 13 amino acids. The V and J ends lost 4 bases and 1 base respectively, with 11 bases between them. CDR1 is SQVTM and CDR2 is ANQGSEA in the germline V gene.

J is TRBJ2-7 and V is TRBV5-1, with 7 bases fitting TRBD1. This CDR3 is built from 14 residues. Germline values: CDR1 SGHRS, CDR2 YFSETQ. Unmatched junction bases numbered 4, after V lost 4 bases and J lost 0 bases. The CDR3 DNA reads as TGCGCCAGCAGCACGGGACAGCCCTCCTACGAGCAGTACTTC. Residues: CASSTGQPSYEQYF.

The chain recombines TRBV30 with TRBJ2-1, with 7 bases aligning to TRBD1. Germline CDR1 reads GTSNPN; CDR2 reads SVGIG (reference sequence). The CDR3 is 15 residues long. V was pared by 3 bases and J by 4 bases, with 9 bases of the junction left unmatched. As DNA, the CDR3 is TGTGCCTGGAGGAGGGAACAGGGGTCGTACAATGAGCAGTTCTTC. This codes for CAWRREQGSYNEQFF.

The rearrangement links TRBV29-1 to TRBJ1-1, with 9 bases lining up with TRBD1. This CDR3 has 15 amino acids. J was trimmed by 0 bases and V by 6 bases; bases with no gene match: 8. Germline CDR1 SQVTM, CDR2 ANQGSEA. CDR3 nucleotides: TGCAGCGTGGTTACAGGGGGCGGGATGAACACTGAAGCTTTCTTT. It translates to CSVVTGGGMNTEAFF.

V is TRBV19 and J is TRBJ2-7, with D uncertain. The CDR3 loop spans 16 amino acids. Germline V lookup: CDR1 LNHDA, CDR2 SQIVND (reference sequence). Between the trimmed V and J ends, which lost 4 bases and 5 bases, there was a span of 21 bases. The CDR3 is CASSRWSDGGMNEQYF. The DNA of the CDR3 is TGTGCCAGTAGTAGGTGGTCGGACGGCGGAATGAACGAGCAGTACTTC.

This chain links TRBV20-1 with TRBJ2-7; maybe TRBD2 (5 bases). CDR1 DFQATT and CDR2 SNEGSKA come from the germline V gene (reference sequence). CDR3 length: 11 residues. Trimming took off 6 bases at V and 3 bases at J, with 9 bases between the two ends. The CDR3 protein is CSAQRNYEQYF. The CDR3 DNA reads as TGCAGTGCGCAGCGGAACTACGAGCAGTACTTC.

The chain links TRBV7-9 to TRBJ2-7; weak D call: TRBD2 (5 bases). The V end lost 1 base, the J end lost 3 bases, and 16 bases lay between the germline ends. Germline lookup yields CDR1 SEHNR and CDR2 FQNEAQ (reference sequence). The CDR3 covers 16 residues. CDR3 sequence reads: CASSLESRGNRYEQYF. CDR3 coding DNA: TGTGCCAGCAGCTTAGAGTCTCGGGGAAATCGCTACGAGCAGTACTTC.

This chain links TRBV30 with TRBJ2-3; D tentatively fits TRBD1 or TRBD2 (5 bases each). Germline V gene data show CDR1 as GTSNPN and CDR2 as SVGIG (reference sequence). This CDR3 has 12 amino acids. V was cut by 3 bases and J by 2 bases, with 6 bases left in between. The CDR3 DNA is TGTGCCTGGAGCGGGACCACAGATACGCAGTATTTT. It encodes CAWSGTTDTQYF.

J is TRBJ2-2 and V is TRBV18; weak D call: TRBD2 (5 bases). The CDR3 loop spans 15 amino acids. The V end was cut by 4 bases, the J end by 0 bases, with 9 bases between. CDR1 and CDR2 (germline): KGHSH, LQKENI. CDR3 nucleotide sequence: TGTGCCAGCTCACGGACGGGAACGAACACCGGGGAGCTGTTTTTT. Translating it yields CASSRTGTNTGELFF.

The CDR3 sequence: CASSLAGGERSGYTF. CDR3 DNA: TGCGCCAGCAGCTTGGCCGGTGGCGAAAGGTCGGGCTACACCTTC. This chain uses TRBV5-1 with TRBJ1-2; D is ambiguous. Germline lookup yields CDR1 SGHRS and CDR2 YFSETQ. The length of the CDR3 is 15 residues. Trimming shortened V by 0 bases and J by 8 bases, and 17 bases separated the two germline ends.

The chain joins TRBV28 to TRBJ2-7, with TRBD2 identical over 9 bases. Germline V lookup: CDR1 MDHEN, CDR2 SYDVKM. There are 14 residues in the CDR3. The V segment lost 7 bases and the J segment 0 bases; nucleotides outside the gene matches: 4. CDR3 protein: CASTLAGSSYEQYF. The CDR3 DNA sequence: TGTGCCAGCACCCTAGCGGGGAGCTCCTACGAGCAGTACTTC.

The chain carries TRBV30 and TRBJ1-6; D may be TRBD1 (6 bases). CDR1 GTSNPN and CDR2 SVGIG come from the germline V gene (reference sequence). V gave up 8 bases and J gave up 2 bases, with 10 bases separating them. CDR3 size: 13 residues. CDR3 amino acids: CAARGTYNSPLHF. DNA of the CDR3: TGTGCCGCGAGGGGGACCTATAATTCACCCCTCCACTTT.

This clone was counted between two and nine times. V usage is TRBV5-1 and J usage is TRBJ2-7; 10 nucleotides align to TRBD1. V dropped 3 bases and J dropped 2; count of bases not matched to a gene: 11. The germline V gene has CDR1 SGHRS and CDR2 YFSETQ. The CDR3 extends over 17 amino acids. CDR3: CASSSSWDRGTPYEQYF. In DNA form, the CDR3 reads TGCGCCAGCAGCTCTTCCTGGGACAGGGGCACTCCCTACGAGCAGTACTTC.

This chain joins TRBV19 and TRBJ1-5; a weak D match, TRBD1 (5 bases). Germline lookup yields CDR1 LNHDA and CDR2 SQIVND (reference sequence). V lost 8 bases and J 7 bases, leaving 18 bases between the germline ends. The CDR3 spans 14 residues. The CDR3 spells CASDGPASGQPQHF. CDR3 sequence (DNA): TGTGCCAGTGACGGGCCGGCCTCAGGGCAGCCCCAGCATTTT.

The gene calls are TRBV18 and TRBJ2-7, with D possibly matching TRBD2 (6 bases). The germline V gene has CDR1 KGHSH and CDR2 LQKENI. V lost 2 bases and J lost 1, with 6 bases in between. This CDR3 contains 13 residues. As DNA, the CDR3 is TGTGCCAGCTCACCAGGGACTTCCTACGAGCAGTACTTC. This codes for CASSPGTSYEQYF.

Only one count was recorded for this clone. The chain couples TRBV19 to TRBJ1-1; 8 bases are a match to TRBD1. V lost 7 bases, J lost 4 bases, and 23 bases stayed unmatched. This CDR3 comprises 19 residues. Germline CDR1 reads LNHDA; CDR2 reads SQIVND (reference sequence). The CDR3 protein is CASMVRLSGAGGTGTEAFF. Here the CDR3 DNA reads TGTGCCAGTATGGTACGGCTGTCTGGGGCAGGGGGCACGGGCACTGAAGCTTTCTTT.

The CDR3 DNA is TGCGCCAGCAGCCGGACCGGGGCTAGCACAGATACGCAGTATTTT. It specifies CASSRTGASTDTQYF. The chain recombines TRBV5-1 with TRBJ2-3, with D possibly being TRBD1 or TRBD2 (5 bases each). Per the germline V gene, CDR1 is SGHRS and CDR2 is YFSETQ. CDR3 length equals 15 residues. V was trimmed by 4 bases and J by 0 bases, leaving 12 bases between them. Full variable domain (remainder filled in from reference TRBV5-1 and TRBJ2-3): KAGVTQTPRYLIKTRGQQVTLSCSPISGHRSVSWYQQTPGQGLQFLFEYFSETQRNKGNFPGRFSGRQFSNSRSEMNVSTLELGDSALYLCASSRTGASTDTQYFGPGTRLTVL.

This clone appeared a few times. The chain recombines TRBV11-2 with TRBJ2-3, with D tentatively TRBD1 (6 bases). V shed 5 bases and J shed 2 bases, with 11 bases lying between them. CDR1 and CDR2 from the germline V gene are SGHAT and FQNNGV. The CDR3 runs to 14 residues. In nucleotides, the CDR3 is TGTGCCAGCAGCCCCGCAGGGGACACAGATACGCAGTATTTT. Its translation: CASSPAGDTDTQYF. Full variable domain (remainder filled in from reference TRBV11-2 and TRBJ2-3): EAGVAQSPRYKIIEKRQSVAFWCNPISGHATLYWYQQILGQGPKLLIQFQNNGVVDDSQLPKDRFSAERLKGVDSTLKIQPAKLEDSAVYLCASSPAGDTDTQYFGPGTRLTVL.

The rearrangement uses TRBV5-1 and TRBJ2-3; D uncertain. Germline assignment: CDR1 SGHRS and CDR2 YFSETQ. The CDR3 runs 11 residues. The V end lost 3 bases, the J end lost 4 bases, and 3 bases lay between the germline ends. This chain's CDR3 is CASSSSDTQYF. The CDR3 coding sequence is TGCGCCAGCAGCTCTTCAGATACGCAGTATTTT.

The V call is TRBV30, the J call TRBJ1-2, with D possibly being TRBD1 (6 bases). The CDR3 covers 15 residues. Germline loops: CDR1 GTSNPN, CDR2 SVGIG (reference sequence). Deletions cut 1 base from V and 5 bases from J, with 17 bases between. The CDR3 DNA follows: TGTGCCTGGAGTGGCTCCCAGGGGATTCGGTATGGCTACACCTTC. Amino acids: CAWSGSQGIRYGYTF.

J is TRBJ2-3 and V is TRBV7-9; D remains ambiguous. CDR1 SEHNR and CDR2 FQNEAQ come from the germline V gene (reference sequence). Trimming shortened V by 7 bases and J by 2 bases, and 4 bases separated the two germline ends. This CDR3 has 11 amino acids. The CDR3 loop reads CASTYTDTQYF. The DNA for the CDR3 is TGTGCCAGCACGTACACAGATACGCAGTATTTT. Using reference TRBV7-9 and TRBJ2-3 for the parts outside the CDR3, the full variable domain is DTGVSQNPRHKITKRGQNVTFRCDPISEHNRLYWYRQTLGQGPEFLTYFQNEAQLEKSRLLSDRFSAERPKGSFSTLEIQRTEQGDSAMYLCASTYTDTQYFGPGTRLTVL.

The J gene is TRBJ2-3, the V gene TRBV7-2; the match to TRBD2 covers 7 bases. The CDR3 consists of 18 residues. Germline CDR1 and CDR2: SGHTA and FQGNSA. V lost 1 base to trimming and J lost 1 base; unmatched junction nucleotides: 11. As DNA, the CDR3 is TGTGCCAGCAGCTTAGAGGGGACTACTCATTCCCGCACAGATACGCAGTATTTT. Protein product: CASSLEGTTHSRTDTQYF.

V usage is TRBV7-9 and J usage is TRBJ2-6; TRBD1 matches 7 bases. Germline V gives CDR1 SEHNR, CDR2 FQNEAQ (reference sequence). The ends lost 4 bases at V and 0 bases at J; junction bases unmatched: 6. The CDR3 covers 17 residues. The CDR3 reads CASSYPGQLSGANVLTF. Written as DNA, the CDR3 is TGTGCCAGCAGCTACCCGGGACAGCTCTCTGGGGCCAACGTCCTGACTTTC.

This chain joins TRBV11-1 and TRBJ1-1; D is ambiguous. Germline V lookup: CDR1 SGHAT, CDR2 FQDESV (reference sequence). The CDR3 length is 14 residues. V shed 5 bases and J shed 4 bases, with 14 bases lying between them. Here the CDR3 DNA reads TGTGCCAGCAGCCGAAGTGGGTTCGCCACTGAAGCTTTCTTT. Amino acids: CASSRSGFATEAFF.

The genes are TRBV5-4 and TRBJ2-3; perhaps TRBD2 as D (7 bases). The V and J ends lost 2 bases and 4 bases respectively, with 17 bases between them. The CDR3 consists of 16 residues. Germline V gene lookup returns CDR1 SGHNT and CDR2 YYREEE (reference sequence). CDR3 protein: CASSLKLAGGPDTQYF. DNA for the CDR3: TGTGCCAGCAGCTTAAAGCTAGCCGGGGGGCCAGATACGCAGTATTTT.

The chain couples TRBV2 to TRBJ2-1; D possibly corresponds to TRBD2 (7 bases). In germline, CDR1 is SNHLY, CDR2 FYNNEI. The CDR3 contains 15 residues. Trimming took 4 bases from V and 4 from J, leaving 14 bases between them. The CDR3 sequence is CASSGTGGRYNEQFF. Written as DNA, the CDR3 is TGTGCCAGCAGTGGAACGGGGGGCCGGTACAATGAGCAGTTCTTC.

The chain is built from TRBV2 and TRBJ2-5; 11 nucleotides agree with TRBD2. The length of the CDR3 is 17 residues. With V trimmed by 11 bases and J by 2 bases, 16 bases remained unmatched. The V gene's germline CDR1 is SNHLY and CDR2 FYNNEI. The CDR3 nucleotides are TGTGCCGTAATTGAAGAGGGAACTAGCGGGAGTCAAGAGACCCAGTACTTC. This encodes CAVIEEGTSGSQETQYF.

The gene calls are TRBV28 and TRBJ1-5; D gene uncertain. Trimming cost V 5 bases and J 7 bases, with 9 bases left between them. The CDR3 covers 12 residues. Per the germline V gene, CDR1 is MDHEN and CDR2 is SYDVKM. The CDR3 region has the DNA TGTGCCAGCAGTCTCAGCCTCCAGCCCCAGCATTTT. Its translation is CASSLSLQPQHF.

This rearrangement joins TRBV4-3 to TRBJ2-1; D gene uncertain. The V and J ends lost 0 bases and 4 bases respectively, with 10 bases between them. This CDR3 comprises 15 residues. Germline CDR1 reads LGHNA; CDR2 reads YSLEER. The CDR3 region has the DNA TGCGCCAGCAGCCAAGATCTGACGTCATACAATGAGCAGTTCTTC. It is translated as CASSQDLTSYNEQFF.